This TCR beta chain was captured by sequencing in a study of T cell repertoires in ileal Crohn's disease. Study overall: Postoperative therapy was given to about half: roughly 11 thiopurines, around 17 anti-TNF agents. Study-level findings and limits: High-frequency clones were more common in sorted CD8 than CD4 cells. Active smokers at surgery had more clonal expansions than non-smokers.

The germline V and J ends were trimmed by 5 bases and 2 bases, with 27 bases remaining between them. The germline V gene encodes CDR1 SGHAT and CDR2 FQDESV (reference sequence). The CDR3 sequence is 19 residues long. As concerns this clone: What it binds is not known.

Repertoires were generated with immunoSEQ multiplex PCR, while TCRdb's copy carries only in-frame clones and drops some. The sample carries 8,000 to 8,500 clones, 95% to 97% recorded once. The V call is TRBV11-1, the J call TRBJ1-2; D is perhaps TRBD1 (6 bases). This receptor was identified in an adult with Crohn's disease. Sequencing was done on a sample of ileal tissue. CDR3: CASSPPGRGPHDSNYGYTF. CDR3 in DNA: TGTGCCAGCAGCCCCCCGGGCAGGGGCCCTCACGACTCGAACTATGGCTACACCTTC.